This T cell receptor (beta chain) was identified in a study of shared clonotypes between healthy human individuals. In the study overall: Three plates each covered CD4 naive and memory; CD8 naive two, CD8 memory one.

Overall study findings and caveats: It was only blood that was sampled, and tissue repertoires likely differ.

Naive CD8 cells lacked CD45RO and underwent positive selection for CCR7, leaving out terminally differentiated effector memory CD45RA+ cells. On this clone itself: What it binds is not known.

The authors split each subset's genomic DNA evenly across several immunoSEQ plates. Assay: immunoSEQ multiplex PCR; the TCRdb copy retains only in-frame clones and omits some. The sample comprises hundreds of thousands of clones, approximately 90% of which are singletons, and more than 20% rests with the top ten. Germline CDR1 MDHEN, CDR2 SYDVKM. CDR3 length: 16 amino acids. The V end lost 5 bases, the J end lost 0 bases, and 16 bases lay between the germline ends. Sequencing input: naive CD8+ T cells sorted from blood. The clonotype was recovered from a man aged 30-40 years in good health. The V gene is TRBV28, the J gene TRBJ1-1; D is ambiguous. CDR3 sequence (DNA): TGTGCCAGCAGTCGGGGTCGTCCCCCGATGAACACTGAAGCTTTCTTT. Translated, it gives CASSRGRPPMNTEAFF.